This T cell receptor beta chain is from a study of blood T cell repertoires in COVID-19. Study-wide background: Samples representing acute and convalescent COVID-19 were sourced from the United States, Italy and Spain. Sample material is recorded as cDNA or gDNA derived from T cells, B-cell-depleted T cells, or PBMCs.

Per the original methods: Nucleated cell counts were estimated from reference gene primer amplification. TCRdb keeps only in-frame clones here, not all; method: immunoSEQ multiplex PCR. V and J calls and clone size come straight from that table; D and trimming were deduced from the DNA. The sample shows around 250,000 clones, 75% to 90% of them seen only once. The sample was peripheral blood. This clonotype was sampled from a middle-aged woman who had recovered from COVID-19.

CDR3 in DNA: TGTGCCAGTAGTATAGCCCCGGGAGTTAACACCGGGGAGCTGTTTTTT. As protein: CASSIAPGVNTGELFF. The V gene is TRBV19, the J gene TRBJ2-2, with a possible D match to TRBD2 (6 bases). CDR1 is LNHDA and CDR2 is SQIVND in the germline V gene (reference sequence). CDR3 length: 16 amino acids. Trimming stripped 1 base from V and 2 bases from J, with 11 bases between.